This entry lists 5 T cell receptor beta chains sequenced from one sample in a study of CD8+ T cells in alopecia areata (dated by TCRdb to between 2017 and 2018). The library relied on the immunoSEQ multiplex PCR assay. RNA was extracted from all samples and reverse transcribed into cDNA as template for TCR sequencing. TCRdb took over this immuneACCESS table, retaining in-frame rearrangements with V and J assigned. Such tables are incomplete; in checked studies, under half of the missing clones stem from an unresolved V gene, and the remainder is unexplained. The sample contains about 120,000 clones, roughly 58% of them found a single time. Almost 30% of the sample goes to the ten largest clones. The sample's time point label, decoded: around 4 weeks on oral tofacitinib. Per the publication, the treatment or condition label means: oral pan-JAK inhibitor, 5-10 mg twice daily. Sequencing was performed on CD8+ T cells sorted from blood, taken at week 4, from a patient treated with tofacitinib. The receptor source for this set is a human donor with alopecia areata.

The rearrangement joins TRBV4-2 to TRBJ2-2, with 8 bases that match TRBD2. V lost 0 bases and J lost 5; bases outside the gene matches: 5. The CDR3 contains 16 residues. Germline V gene sequence: CDR1 LGHNA, CDR2 YNFKEQ. CDR3 residues: CASSQEPGGVTGELFF. The CDR3 nucleotides read TGTGCCAGCAGCCAAGAACCCGGGGGGGTTACCGGGGAGCTGTTTTTT.

This clone was observed a handful of times. The sample has other DNA sequences that encode this CDR3 too. This sequence joins TRBV5-6 and TRBJ1-1; D unresolved. CDR1 is SGHDT and CDR2 is YYEEEE in the germline V gene. This CDR3 comprises 12 residues. Trimming removed 0 bases from V and 3 bases from J, with 3 bases in between. The CDR3 here is CASSLGDTEAFF. In nucleotides, the CDR3 is TGTGCCAGCAGCTTGGGGGACACTGAAGCTTTCTTT.

Comments on this clone: Within the sample, other DNA sequences also encode this same CDR3. The chain has TRBV5-1 and TRBJ2-2; D ambiguous. This CDR3 has 13 residues. Per the germline V gene, CDR1 is SGHRS and CDR2 is YFSETQ. Deletions cut 0 bases from V and 4 bases from J, with 4 bases between. The CDR3 DNA reads as TGCGCCAGCAGCTTGGAGGGCACCGGGGAGCTGTTTTTT. This codes for CASSLEGTGELFF.

This clone was picked up a small number of times. The V call is TRBV30, the J call TRBJ2-3; tentative D call: TRBD2 (5 bases). With 2 bases removed from V and 6 bases from J, the gap between germline ends came to 12 bases. The CDR3 is 13 residues long. Germline CDR1 GTSNPN, CDR2 SVGIG (reference sequence). CDR3 residues: CAWSLGRGDTQYF. CDR3 coding DNA: TGTGCCTGGAGTCTAGGACGCGGGGATACGCAGTATTTT. The full variable domain, its missing parts supplied by reference TRBV30 and TRBJ2-3, is SQTIHQWPATLVQPVGSPLSLECTVEGTSNPNLYWYRQAAGRGLQLLFYSVGIGQISSEVPQNLSASRPQDRQFILSSKKLLLSDSGFYLCAWSLGRGDTQYFGPGTRLTVL.

The chain joins TRBV29-1 to TRBJ1-2, with D possibly matching TRBD1 (6 bases). This CDR3 is built from 14 residues. Per germline, CDR1 SQVTM and CDR2 ANQGSEA. The V and J ends lost 6 bases and 4 bases respectively, with 18 bases between them. The CDR3 reads CSVQNTGPGYGYTF. Here the CDR3 DNA reads TGCAGCGTACAAAATACAGGGCCGGGCTATGGCTACACCTTC.